This T cell receptor (beta chain) was observed in a study of cytomegalovirus exposure and HLA in healthy donors listed by TCRdb under 2017. Broadly, across the study: An earlier analysis of 587 of the donors reported 276 Gb of sequence data and around 100 million unique TCR beta sequences obtained from around 190 million T cells. About 300 gigabases of sequencing data and roughly 80 million unique TCR sequences made up an early release that covered approximately 620 HLA-typed donors. Among the roughly 400 genotyped donors, about 83% belonged to the genetic ancestry cluster associated with self-reported Caucasian donors. The study aimed to test whether signatures of past pathogen exposure could be identified by cataloging public T cell receptors. The study used immunosequencing to profile the T cell repertoires of several hundred subjects and linked those repertoires to cytomegalovirus serostatus. A separate validation cohort of approximately 130 different subjects was used in addition to the roughly 670-subject first cohort. To predict cytomegalovirus infection status, the study brought together high-throughput TCR immunosequencing, statistical association of individual TCRs with disease status, and machine learning. In a later analysis, previously published TCR beta repertoires from about 640 donors were re-analyzed and high-resolution HLA genotyping was added so that TCR occurrence patterns could be studied. The later analysis used no new phenotypic data to find candidate immune exposures, relying instead on TCR beta sequences and their occurrence across donors. An earlier analysis of about 620 of the donors applied high-throughput TCR beta sequencing to assess whether each TCR beta V gene segment acted as functional or pseudogenic. Donor age, sex, ethnicity and CMV serostatus were collected together with the repertoire data. In a later genetic analysis, genome-wide SNP genotypes for about 60% of the 666 donors were used, and that subset was treated as a discovery cohort. Every discovery cohort repertoire had been produced on one sequencing platform. Both class I and class II loci were covered by HLA typing, at four-digit resolution. Typing coverage varied by locus: about 620-640 donors for A, B, C, DRB1 and DQB1; approximately 500 for DQA1; more than 600 for DPA1; 400 to 480 for DPB1. A few DR-DQ haplotypes were handled as single units for association and clustering because linkage in the cohort was strong. Among 398 genotyped donors of the cohort, an average of about 240,000 unique TCR beta nucleotide sequences were sequenced per donor, roughly 20% of them non-productive.

This clone was seen a few times. This receptor's antigen is unknown. The input lacks base qualities; no much larger clone sits a single base away. The cohort comprised more than 550 healthy bone marrow donors. At the time of sampling, every cohort member was nominally healthy, though immune exposures that went unrecorded were likely present. The donor was CMV seronegative and was included in the group of several hundred seronegative cohort members. Every donor gave a peripheral blood sample, and the peripheral blood mononuclear cells from that sample were used for TCR beta sequencing. Genomic DNA extraction from the blood cell samples was performed with the Qiagen DNeasy Blood Extraction Kit. Points the paper makes about the study in general: In a later analysis, most CMV-associated TCR beta chains were found to appear HLA-restricted, with HLA associations seemingly driven largely by CMV exposure. While some public TCRs were present in many individuals, most TCR sequences turned up only very rarely across donors. Compared with the approximately 720-donor mean, donors in an Asian-associated ancestry cluster had fewer N-insertions in productive TCRs, according to a later genetic analysis. Cytomegalovirus status was reported to be diagnosed by the classifier with high specificity and sensitivity in both the original and validation cohorts. In a later analysis, HLA-associated TCR beta chains were found to be more clonally expanded and to have lower generation probabilities than equally common non-associated chains. Three of the identified cytomegalovirus-associated TCR beta chains were confirmed in vitro to be specific for cytomegalovirus antigens. A further reported finding was that TCR beta sequences accurately predicted the HLA-A and HLA-B alleles for most subjects in the first cohort. A cluster of highly shared sequence variants was judged likely to be a technical artifact of the sequencing pipeline. At a false discovery rate of 0.05, a later analysis linked roughly 17,000 TCR beta sequences to specific HLA alleles. A total of some 180 TCR beta chains were listed by the study as associated with cytomegalovirus. Some IMGT-functional V segments, including TRBV6-2 and TRBV6-3, could not be distinguished by the 87-base-pair reads and were therefore excluded. According to a later analysis, parvovirus B19, influenza, CMV and Epstein-Barr virus appeared linked to several top co-occurrence clusters. Over 15 rarely observed V segments, including chromosome 9 orphons, were excluded from the earlier analysis of a few hundred of the donors because counts were too low. Correlated functional status among segregating V segments might reflect linkage disequilibrium, but an unknown experimental factor could not be ruled out. It was suggested by the authors that the approach could potentially be generalized to other disease states and immunological phenotypes. Only TCR beta chains were sequenced in this cohort, and the absence of alpha or paired-chain data limited detectable features. Immune exposure information for the cohort was limited to CMV serostatus. According to a later analysis, TCR association rates differed among HLA loci, with DRB1 alleles showing the most associated TCRs and HLA-C alleles showing the fewest. When HLA alleles, especially DR and DQ, strongly co-occurred, TCR associations were difficult to assign to individual alleles. Because HLA typing was unavailable for some donors at each locus, only the typed subset was used in association tests. An earlier analysis of 587 of the donors showed that most TCR beta V segments appeared in productive rearrangements either about 87% or about 30% of the time, which broadly matched IMGT annotations. Roughly uniform sequencing depth across donors was assumed in presence/absence analyses, although this assumption may not hold. A later genetic analysis associated a missense DCLRE1C variant with V-gene and J-gene trimming of TCR beta chains, and an independent cohort replicated the association.

Library preparation used the immunoSEQ multiplex PCR assay. The multiplex PCR relied on a mix of 60 forward primers for TCR Vbeta segments and 13 reverse primers for TCR Jbeta segments. The CDR3 region of rearranged TCR beta genes was amplified from genomic DNA by a multiplex PCR assay. On the Illumina HiSeq System, the amplified TCR beta libraries were sequenced as 87-base-pair reads. The study's own analysis went as follows. A later analysis counted approximately 84 million unique TCR beta chains across the approximately 700 repertoires, and roughly 9.9 million of these chains were shared by at least two donors. To remove PCR and sequencing errors, raw reads were error-corrected and collapsed into unique sequences using a nearest-neighbor algorithm that merged closely related sequences. To assign V, D and J gene segments, CDR3 sequences were aligned to IMGT reference sequences. For a sequence to be retained, a match of at least six nucleotides to both a V gene segment and a J gene segment was required. Rearrangements were classified as productive when the CDR3 lacked stop codons and remained in frame with V and J, and all other rearrangements were classified as non-productive. CDR3 was defined by IMGT convention, running from the second conserved V-encoded cysteine to the conserved J-encoded phenylalanine. The earlier analysis of about 570 of the donors excluded any sequence lacking an unambiguous match to a single V gene segment. An earlier analysis of about 600 of the donors called V segments functional above 56.7% productive rearrangements and segregating when the between-donor standard deviation exceeded 5%. A statistical classification framework was developed to diagnose cytomegalovirus status using the catalog of TCR beta chain sequences. V and J gene assignment, in a later analysis, came from comparing TCR nucleotide sequences with IMGT/GENE-DB human TR gene sequences. Using the TCRdist pipeline, a later analysis assigned CDR3 sequences along with most-parsimonious VDJ recombination scenarios. In a later analysis, every TCR beta chain was defined by the combination of its CDR3 amino acid sequence and its V-gene family, and reads without a unique V-gene family were dropped. In a later analysis, a few hundred highly shared, low-generation-probability nucleotide sequences were removed to address suspected cross-contamination and a sequencing artifact. In a later analysis, a clonal expansion index was calculated for each public chain from normalized within-repertoire ranks of inferred template counts. Generation probabilities in a later analysis came from a VDJ recombination model fitted to out-of-frame rearrangements, and those results were checked against IGoR. A later analysis scored TCR-TCR, TCR-HLA and TCR-CMV co-occurrence with hypergeometric tests, applying a repertoire-size bias correction to TCR pairs. A later analysis estimated false discovery rates by permuting HLA or CMV assignments 20 times. In a later analysis, co-occurring TCRs were grouped using DBSCAN, and TCRdist sequence similarity was added for clustering within HLA-allele-positive subsets. Repertoires with fewer than 30,000 or more than 120,000 public chains were left out of co-occurrence clustering, as were five repertoires with anomalous nucleotide sharing. What TCRdb holds here is the immuneACCESS table cut down to in-frame rearrangements. Part of the clones is not present; checked against another copy, under half of the missing clones reflect an unresolved V gene, and the others are unexplained. From that table come the V and J calls and clone size; the DNA was used to work out D and trimming. This sample has over 95,000 clones in its table, and over 65% of those were observed once. The biggest ten clones account for 2% to 3% of the sample.

There are 17 amino acids in the CDR3, from cysteine to phenylalanine inclusive. Only CDR3 DNA remains: 51 bases, in frame from the first base. V is cut by 7 bases and J by 1 base, and the space between the germline ends is 19 bases. According to the germline V gene, CDR1 reads SGHTA and CDR2 reads FQGNSA. This TCR was recovered from a female donor in good health and CMV-seronegative. The chain employs TRBV7-2 and TRBJ2-2, with the D gene not confidently named. Material for sequencing was PBMCs. The nucleotides are TGTGCCAGCACAATAGGCTTGCGGCTAAAGAACACCGGGGAGCTGTTTTTT. The encoded protein is CASTIGLRLKNTGELFF.